This TCR beta chain was recovered during a study of T cell responses to AZD1222 COVID-19 vaccine. Findings and limits, study-wide: White British ancestry dominated among donors, who included more females, and clonal diversity was possibly underestimated. CD4 TCRs associated with vaccination spanned spike, dominating at 160-218 and 743-854. Sampling captured repertoires only after the peak T cell response.

TCRdb keeps only in-frame clones here, not all; method: immunoSEQ multiplex PCR. The sample lists about 79,000 clones; around 81% were seen once. As concerns this clone: Its target is unknown.

This CDR3 has 14 residues. V was pared by 3 bases and J by 4 bases, with 4 bases of the junction left unmatched. Germline V gives CDR1 MDHEN, CDR2 SYDVKM. This chain joins TRBV28 and TRBJ1-2, with 8 bases that match TRBD1. Specimen: peripheral blood, collected on day 0 of AZD1222 vaccination. The receptor was isolated from an adult in good health. The CDR3 is CASSFQGAAYGYTF. CDR3 DNA: TGTGCCAGCAGTTTTCAGGGGGCCGCCTATGGCTACACCTTC.